The present TCR beta chain was sequenced within a study of blood T cell repertoires in COVID-19. Study information: Sites in the United States, Italy and Spain provided acute and convalescent COVID-19 samples. In each case, the material was cDNA or gDNA derived from T cells, B-cell-depleted T cells, or PBMCs.

The data were produced by immunoSEQ multiplex PCR, yet TCRdb's version contains in-frame clones alone and is incomplete. The sample comprises hundreds of thousands of clones, more than 75% of which are singletons, and about an eighth rests with the top ten. Per germline, CDR1 SQVTM and CDR2 ANQGSEA. The trim removed 4 bases at V and 5 bases at J, leaving 3 bases unmatched. The CDR3 extends over 13 amino acids. V usage is TRBV29-1 and J usage is TRBJ2-1; 9 nucleotides line up with TRBD1. The TCR was taken from a woman between 55 and 75 years old with active or convalescent COVID-19. Source material: peripheral blood. Here the CDR3 DNA reads TGCAGCGTTGCTCGACAGGGGGACAATGAGCAGTTCTTC. This codes for CSVARQGDNEQFF.